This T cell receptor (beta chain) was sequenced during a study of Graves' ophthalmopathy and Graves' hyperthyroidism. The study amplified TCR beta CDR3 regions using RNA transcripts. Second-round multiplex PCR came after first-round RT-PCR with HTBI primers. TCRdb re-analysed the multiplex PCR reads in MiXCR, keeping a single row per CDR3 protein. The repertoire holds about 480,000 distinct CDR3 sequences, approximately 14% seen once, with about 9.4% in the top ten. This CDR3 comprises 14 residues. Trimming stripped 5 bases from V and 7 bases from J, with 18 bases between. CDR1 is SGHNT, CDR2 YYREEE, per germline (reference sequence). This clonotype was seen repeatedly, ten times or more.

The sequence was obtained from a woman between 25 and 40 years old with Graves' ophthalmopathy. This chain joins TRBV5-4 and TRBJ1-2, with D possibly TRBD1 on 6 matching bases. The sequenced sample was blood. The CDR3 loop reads CASRPGHSGGGYTF. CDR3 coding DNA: TGTGCCAGCAGACCGGGACACAGCGGTGGTGGCTACACCTTC.